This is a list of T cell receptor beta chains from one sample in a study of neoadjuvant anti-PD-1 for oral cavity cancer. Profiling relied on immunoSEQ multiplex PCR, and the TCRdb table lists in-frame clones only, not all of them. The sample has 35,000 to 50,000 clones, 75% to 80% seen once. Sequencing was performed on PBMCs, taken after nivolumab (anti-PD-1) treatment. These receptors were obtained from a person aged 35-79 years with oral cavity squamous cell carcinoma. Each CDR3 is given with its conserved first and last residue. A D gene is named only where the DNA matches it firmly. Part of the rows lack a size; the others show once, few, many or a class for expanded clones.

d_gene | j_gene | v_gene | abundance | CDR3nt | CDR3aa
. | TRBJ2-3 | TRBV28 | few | TGTGCCAGCACCATGGACACCACAGATACGCAGTATTTT | CASTMDTTDTQYF
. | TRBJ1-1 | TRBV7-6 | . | TGTGCCAGCAGCTCCAGACAAAACAGTGAAGCTTTCTTT | CASSSRQNSEAFF
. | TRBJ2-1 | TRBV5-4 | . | TGTGCCAGCAGCCTGAATGCGGGACTCTACAATGAGCAGTTCTTC | CASSLNAGLYNEQFF
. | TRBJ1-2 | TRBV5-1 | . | TGCGCCAGCAGGTTAACGACCGCTAACTATGGCTACACCTTC | CASRLTTANYGYTF
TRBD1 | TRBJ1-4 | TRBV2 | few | TGTGCCAGCCTTAGACAGGGCGATAATGAAAAACTGTTTTTT | CASLRQGDNEKLFF
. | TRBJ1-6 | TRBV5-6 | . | TGTGCCAGCAGCTTGGATCCGGCAGCAGCTAATTCACCCCTCCACTTT | CASSLDPAAANSPLHF
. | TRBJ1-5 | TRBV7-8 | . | TGTGCCAGCAGCTTAGGCCCGGAGAGCAATCAGCCCCAGCATTTT | CASSLGPESNQPQHF
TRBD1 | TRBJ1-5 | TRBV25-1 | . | TGTGCCAGCAGGGGGGGGACAGCTAGCAATCAGCCCCAGCATTTT | CASRGGTASNQPQHF
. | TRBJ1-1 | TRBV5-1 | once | TGCGCCAGCAGCAAAACAGGGAACACTGAAGCTTTCTTT | CASSKTGNTEAFF
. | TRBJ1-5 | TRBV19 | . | TGTGCCAGTAGTGTCAGGGACCGGGGCAATCAGCCCCAGCATTTT | CASSVRDRGNQPQHF
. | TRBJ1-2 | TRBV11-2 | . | TGTGCCAGCAGCTTTCGGGGGGCTGGCCTCTATGGCTACACCTTC | CASSFRGAGLYGYTF
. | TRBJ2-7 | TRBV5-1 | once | TGCGCCAGCAGCTTACAGGCGGTTAGCTCCTACGAGCAGTACTTC | CASSLQAVSSYEQYF
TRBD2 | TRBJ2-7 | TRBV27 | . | TGTGCCAGCAGTCTTCGGACTAGCGGGAGGGCCTACGAGCAGTACTTC | CASSLRTSGRAYEQYF
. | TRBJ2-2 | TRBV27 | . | TGTGCCAGCAGTTTTAGTTCAAACACCGGGGAGCTGTTTTTT | CASSFSSNTGELFF
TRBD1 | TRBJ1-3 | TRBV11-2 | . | TGTGCCAGCAGCGCAGGGACAGTATCTGGAAACACCATATATTTT | CASSAGTVSGNTIYF
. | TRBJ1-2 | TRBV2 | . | TGTGCCAGCAGTGCGGGGACGGGTGCTTTTTATGGCTACACCTTC | CASSAGTGAFYGYTF
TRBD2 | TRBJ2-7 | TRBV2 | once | TGTGCCAGCAGTGAGGGGGGGTGGGAGCAGTACTTC | CASSEGGWEQYF
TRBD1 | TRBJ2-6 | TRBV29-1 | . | TGCAGCGTTGGCAGGGGGCTTGGGGCCAACGTCCTGACTTTC | CSVGRGLGANVLTF
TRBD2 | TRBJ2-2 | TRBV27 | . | TGTGCCAGCAGAAGCGGGGGCAACACCGGGGAGCTGTTTTTT | CASRSGGNTGELFF
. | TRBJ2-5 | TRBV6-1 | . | TGTGCCAGCAGTGGGATAGGGGTCCTAGGGGCCCAGTACTTC | CASSGIGVLGAQYF
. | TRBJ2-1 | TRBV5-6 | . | TGTGCCAGCAGCTTGGAAACCCTTTCCTACAATGAGCAGTTCTTC | CASSLETLSYNEQFF
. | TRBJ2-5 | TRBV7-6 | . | TGTGCCAGCAGCTTAGACGGCAATAGCCGCGTAAAAGAGACCCAGTACTTC | CASSLDGNSRVKETQYF
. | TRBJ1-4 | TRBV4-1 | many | TGCGCCAGCAAGCCCCCAGGCAATGAAAAACTGTTTTTT | CASKPPGNEKLFF
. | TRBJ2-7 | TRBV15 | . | TGTGCCACGACTATTGGGGACTCCTTGGCCTACGAGCAGTACTTC | CATTIGDSLAYEQYF
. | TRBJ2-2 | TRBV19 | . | TGTACCAGTAGTCCAACGAACACCGGGGAGCTGTTTTTT | CTSSPTNTGELFF